The clone carrying this T cell receptor (beta chain) was counted only a few times. Of the isolated RNA, all was reverse transcribed, and so the sequenced material was expressed TCRB transcripts. Here immunoSEQ multiplex PCR was the method, and the copy in TCRdb shows in-frame clones only, minus some. The repertoire holds roughly 240,000 clones, roughly 15% seen once, with about 0.027% in the top ten. The data belong to a study of beta chain features in type 1 diabetes. On the study more broadly: Cell yields, gender and age were similar in healthy donors and patients. Across the samples, more than 85 million sorted cells were examined in total.

This CDR3 has 12 amino acids. V was pared by 6 bases and J by 7 bases, with 11 bases between. Germline V gives CDR1 SGHDT, CDR2 YYEEEE. This sequence was found in a woman in her thirties or forties in good health. The chain has TRBV5-6 and TRBJ2-4; the D is unclear. Source material: naive CD4+ T cells from blood. The CDR3 loop is CASTYLGNIQYF. The CDR3 region has the DNA TGTGCCAGCACCTACCTCGGTAACATTCAGTACTTC. The complete variable domain, with remaining parts taken from reference TRBV5-6 and TRBJ2-4, reads DAGVTQSPTHLIKTRGQQVTLRCSPKSGHDTVSWYQQALGQGPQFIFQYYEEEERQRGNFPDRFSGHQFPNYSSELNVNALLLGDSALYLCASTYLGNIQYFGAGTRLSVL.